A single sample is the source of the 16 T cell receptor beta chains below, sequenced in a study of T-cell reconstitution after alpha-beta-depleted transplantation in children. Unique molecular identifiers were incorporated into the prepared TCRbeta library. Each CDR3 protein gets one entry after TCRdb re-called the PCR reads with MiXCR. The repertoire holds over 150,000 distinct CDR3 sequences, around 7% seen once, with about 6% in the top ten. The source was PBMCs, collected before TCRalphabeta/CD19-depleted stem cell transplant. The receptors stem from a boy aged 2 to 10 with acute lymphoblastic leukemia, due to receive a stem cell transplant.

Ten or more counts support this clonotype. This chain joins TRBV12-3 or TRBV12-4 and TRBJ2-1, with D maybe TRBD2 (6 bases). This CDR3 comprises 12 residues. Trimming removed 5 bases at V and 8 bases at J, with 10 bases between. CDR3 protein: CASSVREDEQFF. As DNA, the CDR3 is TGTGCCAGCAGTGTAAGGGAGGATGAGCAGTTCTTC.

This clonotype showed up many times. The rearrangement joins TRBV3-1 to TRBJ2-2; tentatively, D is TRBD1 (6 bases). The V and J ends lost 4 bases and 1 base respectively, with 13 bases between them. Germline V CDR1 and CDR2: LGHDT, YNNKEL (reference sequence). CDR3 length: 16 residues. CDR3: CASSPHPGQNTGELFF. The CDR3 region has the DNA TGTGCCAGCAGCCCTCATCCGGGACAGAACACCGGGGAGCTGTTTTTT.

This clonotype was seen repeatedly, ten times or more. The CDR3 DNA is TGCAGCGTTGCCTCAAGCTCCTACGAGCAGTACTTC. Amino acids: CSVASSSYEQYF. The chain carries TRBV29-1 and TRBJ2-7; D is uncertain. CDR1 SQVTM and CDR2 ANQGSEA come from the germline V gene. This CDR3 contains 12 residues. The germline V and J ends were trimmed by 4 bases and 0 bases, with 7 bases remaining between them.

This clonotype was detected a few times. The gene calls are TRBV10-3 and TRBJ2-7; 7 bases line up with TRBD2. There are 12 residues in the CDR3. Germline loops: CDR1 ENHRY, CDR2 SYGVKD. After removal of 4 bases from V and 4 bases from J, the junction contained 1 base not matched to a gene. The chain's CDR3 is CAISGGGYEQYF. CDR3 bases: TGTGCCATCAGTGGGGGGGGGTACGAGCAGTACTTC.

A few counts support this clonotype. This chain connects TRBV7-9 to TRBJ2-1; 7 positions agree with TRBD1. Germline CDR1 SEHNR, CDR2 FQNEAQ (reference sequence). This CDR3 comprises 17 residues. Unmatched junction bases numbered 17, after V lost 6 bases and J lost 6 bases. The DNA for the CDR3 is TGTGCCAGCAGATTGGTGAATTCTTGGGACAGCTCCAATGAGCAGTTCTTC. Its translation: CASRLVNSWDSSNEQFF.

The chain links TRBV7-2 to TRBJ2-7; a weak D match, TRBD1 (5 bases). Germline V gene lookup returns CDR1 SGHTA and CDR2 FQGNSA. The CDR3 covers 13 residues. V dropped 5 bases and J dropped 2 bases, with 10 bases sitting between them. In DNA, the CDR3 is TGTGCCAGCAGCGCAGGGTTCGCCTACGAGCAGTACTTC. It yields the protein CASSAGFAYEQYF.

This clonotype was observed a few times. V and J are TRBV7-8 and TRBJ1-2; 7 bases are shared with TRBD1. Germline V gene data show CDR1 as SGHVS and CDR2 as FQNEAQ. Trimming removed 0 bases from V and 4 bases from J; junction bases left unmatched: 5. The CDR3 is 15 residues long. In nucleotides, the CDR3 is TGTGCCAGCAGCTTAGCTGGACAGGAGATCTATGGCTACACCTTC. Encoded protein: CASSLAGQEIYGYTF.

This clonotype was detected many times. This chain uses TRBV6-5 with TRBJ2-3; the match to TRBD2 covers 9 bases. V dropped 5 bases and J dropped 2; count of bases not matched to a gene: 2. Germline V CDR1 and CDR2: MNHEY, SVGAGI. The CDR3 length is 14 residues. CDR3 sequence: CASSIAGDTDTQYF. The DNA of the CDR3 is TGTGCCAGCAGTATAGCGGGAGACACAGATACGCAGTATTTT.

The table lists this clonotype with many counts. The V and J genes are TRBV7-2 and TRBJ1-2; D is ambiguous. Trimming stripped 0 bases from V and 3 bases from J, with 5 bases between. Per the germline V gene, CDR1 is SGHTA and CDR2 is FQGNSA. The CDR3 extends over 13 amino acids. The CDR3 is CASSLAPDYGYTF. The CDR3, as DNA: TGTGCCAGCAGCTTAGCGCCCGACTATGGCTACACCTTC.

This clonotype has at least ten counts. The chain joins TRBV4-3 to TRBJ2-1, with 8 bases lining up with TRBD1. Per the germline V gene, CDR1 is LGHNA and CDR2 is YSLEER. This CDR3 has 16 amino acids. J lost 2 bases, V lost 0 bases, and 3 bases had no gene match. CDR3 coding DNA: TGCGCCAGCAGCCAAGAGGGGACAGGTACCTACAATGAGCAGTTCTTC. It is translated as CASSQEGTGTYNEQFF.

This clonotype showed up many times. J is TRBJ2-1 and V is TRBV7-2; no clear D. Germline V gene data show CDR1 as SGHTA and CDR2 as FQGNSA. The CDR3 covers 15 residues. Trimming pared 0 bases from V and 0 bases from J, leaving 6 bases between. CDR3 sequence reads: CASSLAGNSYNEQFF. CDR3 DNA: TGTGCCAGCAGCTTAGCGGGGAACTCCTACAATGAGCAGTTCTTC. Using reference TRBV7-2 and TRBJ2-1 for the parts outside the CDR3, the full variable domain is GAGVSQSPSNKVTEKGKDVELRCDPISGHTALYWYRQSLGQGLEFLIYFQGNSAPDKSGLPSDRFSAERTGGSVSTLTIQRTQQEDSAVYLCASSLAGNSYNEQFFGPGTRLTVL.

This clonotype turned up a few times. The chain recombines TRBV3-1 with TRBJ1-5; TRBD1 aligns across 9 bases. Germline CDR1 reads LGHDT; CDR2 reads YNNKEL (reference sequence). Losses at the gene ends were 1 base for V and 7 bases for J; bases not matched to a gene: 5. This CDR3 contains 15 residues. CDR3 coding DNA: TGTGCCAGCAGCCAAGGGGGACAGGGCCGCCAGCCCCAGCATTTT. Protein product: CASSQGGQGRQPQHF.

This clonotype was detected many times. The V gene is TRBV7-9, the J gene TRBJ2-7; either TRBD1 or TRBD2 may supply D (5 bases each). The CDR3 extends over 13 amino acids. V was clipped by 5 bases and J by 5 bases, with 13 bases between them. Germline values: CDR1 SEHNR, CDR2 FQNEAQ (reference sequence). The CDR3 loop is CASSLGAGDEQYF. CDR3 in DNA: TGTGCCAGCAGCCTAGGGGCCGGGGACGAGCAGTACTTC.

This clonotype was seen repeatedly, ten times or more. The gene calls are TRBV20-1 and TRBJ2-7; 7 bases match TRBD2. This CDR3 comprises 15 residues. Germline V gives CDR1 DFQATT, CDR2 SNEGSKA (reference sequence). Trimming cost V 6 bases and J 3 bases; bases outside gene matches: 14. The chain's CDR3 is CSAPHRRRGIYEQYF. CDR3 nucleotides: TGCAGTGCGCCTCATCGTAGGCGGGGGATCTACGAGCAGTACTTC.

The chain joins TRBV12-3 or TRBV12-4 to TRBJ1-6; TRBD1 might be the D (6 bases). There are 14 residues in the CDR3. Trimming removed 6 bases from V and 7 bases from J, with 13 bases in between. CDR3 bases: TGTGCCAGCAGGGGAGGACAGTCCAATTCACCCCTCCACTTT. Protein sequence: CASRGGQSNSPLHF.

This clonotype was detected a few times. This chain links TRBV11-2 with TRBJ2-1, with D hard to call. The V end was cut by 5 bases, the J end by 0 bases, with 11 bases between. CDR3 length: 15 amino acids. Germline V gives CDR1 SGHAT, CDR2 FQNNGV. CDR3 protein: CASSTGLSSYNEQFF. Here the CDR3 DNA reads TGTGCCAGCAGCACCGGGTTGAGCTCCTACAATGAGCAGTTCTTC.